These 3 T cell receptor beta chains were sequenced from one sample in a study of blood T cell repertoires in COVID-19 (dated by TCRdb to the early 2020s). Libraries came from the immunoSEQ multiplex PCR assay. TCRdb obtained this table from immuneACCESS and retained in-frame rearrangements with V and J assigned. These tables miss some clones; where compared with another copy, unresolved V genes account for less than half of the shortfall, and the remainder is unexplained. Within this sample are some 530,000 clones, with about nine tenths of them counted one time only. Together, the top ten hold around 7.9% of the sample. The sample consisted of PBMCs or T cells enriched from blood (not recorded which). These receptors all stem from a woman aged 55-69 years who had recovered from COVID-19.

V gene TRBV23-1 combines with J gene TRBJ1-1, with D tentatively TRBD1 (6 bases). TRBV23-1 is classed as an ORF, of uncertain function. CDR3 length equals 15 residues. Trimming took 0 bases from V and 0 from J, leaving 8 bases between them. CDR3 sequence (DNA): TGCGCCAGCAGTCAATCAGGGACACTGAACACTGAAGCTTTCTTT. Translation gives CASSQSGTLNTEAFF.

The chain links TRBV27 to TRBJ2-7; a possible D gene is TRBD1 (5 bases). The CDR3 loop spans 13 amino acids. Trimming stripped 5 bases from V and 4 bases from J, with 12 bases between. CDR1 and CDR2 (germline): MNHEY, SMNVEV (reference sequence). The DNA for the CDR3 is TGTGCCAGCAGTCCCCCCGACAGATACGAGCAGTACTTC. This codes for CASSPPDRYEQYF.

This clone was picked up one time. The chain uses TRBV7-9 and TRBJ2-3, with a weak D call TRBD2 (5 bases). This CDR3 has 17 amino acids. The V end was cut by 4 bases, the J end by 8 bases, with 25 bases between. Germline CDR1 reads SEHNR; CDR2 reads FQNEAQ (reference sequence). The CDR3 region has the DNA TGTGCCAGCAGCTCCTCAATCTCTTACGGCCTAGGAGGTACGCAGTATTTT. This gives the protein CASSSSISYGLGGTQYF.